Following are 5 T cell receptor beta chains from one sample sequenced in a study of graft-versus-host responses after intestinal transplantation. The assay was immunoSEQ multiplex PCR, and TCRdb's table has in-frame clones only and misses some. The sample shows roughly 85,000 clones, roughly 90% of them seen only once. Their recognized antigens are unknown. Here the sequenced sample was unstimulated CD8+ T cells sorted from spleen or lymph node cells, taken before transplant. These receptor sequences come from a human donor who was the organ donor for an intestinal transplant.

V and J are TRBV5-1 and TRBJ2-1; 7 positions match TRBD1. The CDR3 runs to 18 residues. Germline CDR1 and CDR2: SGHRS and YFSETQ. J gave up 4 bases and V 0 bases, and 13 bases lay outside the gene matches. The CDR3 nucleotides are TGCGCCAGCAGCTTGGAAGTACAGGGGCTAGCCCTATACAATGAGCAGTTCTTC. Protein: CASSLEVQGLALYNEQFF.

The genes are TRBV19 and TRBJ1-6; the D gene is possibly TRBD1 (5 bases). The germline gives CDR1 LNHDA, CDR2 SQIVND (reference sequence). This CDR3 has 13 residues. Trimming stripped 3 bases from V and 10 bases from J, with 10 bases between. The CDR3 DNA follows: TGTGCCAGTAGTATCCTCAGGGAGTCACCCCTCCACTTT. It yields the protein CASSILRESPLHF.

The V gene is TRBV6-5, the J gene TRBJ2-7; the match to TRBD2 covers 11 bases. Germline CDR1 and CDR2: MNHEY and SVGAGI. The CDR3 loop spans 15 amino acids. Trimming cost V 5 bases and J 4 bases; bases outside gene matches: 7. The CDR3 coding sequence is TGTGCCAGCAGTCCCGGGACTAGCGGATATTACGAGCAGTACTTC. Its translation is CASSPGTSGYYEQYF.

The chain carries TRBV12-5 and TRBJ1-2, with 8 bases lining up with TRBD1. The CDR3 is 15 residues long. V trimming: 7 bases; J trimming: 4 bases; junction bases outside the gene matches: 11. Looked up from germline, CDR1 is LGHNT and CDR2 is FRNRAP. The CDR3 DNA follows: TGTGCTAGTGATAAAGGACAGGGCGGATTCTATGGCTACACCTTC. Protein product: CASDKGQGGFYGYTF.

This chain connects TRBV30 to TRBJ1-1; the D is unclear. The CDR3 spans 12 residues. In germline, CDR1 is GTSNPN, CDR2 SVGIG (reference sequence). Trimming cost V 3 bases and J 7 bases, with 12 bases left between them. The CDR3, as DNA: TGTGCCTGGAGCGCCCTGGGCAGTGAAGCTTTCTTT. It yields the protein CAWSALGSEAFF.